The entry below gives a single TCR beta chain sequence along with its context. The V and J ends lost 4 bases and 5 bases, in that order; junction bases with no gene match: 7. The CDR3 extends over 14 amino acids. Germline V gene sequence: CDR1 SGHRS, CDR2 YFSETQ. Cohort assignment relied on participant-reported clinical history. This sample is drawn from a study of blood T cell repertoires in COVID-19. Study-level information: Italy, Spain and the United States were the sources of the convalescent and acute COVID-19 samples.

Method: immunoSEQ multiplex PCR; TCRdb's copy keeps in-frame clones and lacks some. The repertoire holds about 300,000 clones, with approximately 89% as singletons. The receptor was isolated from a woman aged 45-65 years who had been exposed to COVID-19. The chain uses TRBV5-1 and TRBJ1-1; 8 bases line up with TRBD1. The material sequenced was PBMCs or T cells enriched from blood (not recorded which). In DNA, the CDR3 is TGCGCCAGCAGCAGTTACAGGGGGTATACTGAAGCTTTCTTT. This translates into CASSSYRGYTEAFF.